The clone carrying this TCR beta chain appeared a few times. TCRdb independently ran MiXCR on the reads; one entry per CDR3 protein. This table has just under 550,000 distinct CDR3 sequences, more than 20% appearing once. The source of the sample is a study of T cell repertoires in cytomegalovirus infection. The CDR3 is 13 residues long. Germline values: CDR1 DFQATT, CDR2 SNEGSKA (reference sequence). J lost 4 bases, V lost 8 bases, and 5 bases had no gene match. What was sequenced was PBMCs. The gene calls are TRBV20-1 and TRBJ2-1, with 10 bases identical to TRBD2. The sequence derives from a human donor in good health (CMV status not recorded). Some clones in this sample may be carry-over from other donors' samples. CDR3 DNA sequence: TGCAGTCCGAGCGGGAGGGGGTACAATGAGCAGTTCTTC. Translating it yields CSPSGRGYNEQFF.